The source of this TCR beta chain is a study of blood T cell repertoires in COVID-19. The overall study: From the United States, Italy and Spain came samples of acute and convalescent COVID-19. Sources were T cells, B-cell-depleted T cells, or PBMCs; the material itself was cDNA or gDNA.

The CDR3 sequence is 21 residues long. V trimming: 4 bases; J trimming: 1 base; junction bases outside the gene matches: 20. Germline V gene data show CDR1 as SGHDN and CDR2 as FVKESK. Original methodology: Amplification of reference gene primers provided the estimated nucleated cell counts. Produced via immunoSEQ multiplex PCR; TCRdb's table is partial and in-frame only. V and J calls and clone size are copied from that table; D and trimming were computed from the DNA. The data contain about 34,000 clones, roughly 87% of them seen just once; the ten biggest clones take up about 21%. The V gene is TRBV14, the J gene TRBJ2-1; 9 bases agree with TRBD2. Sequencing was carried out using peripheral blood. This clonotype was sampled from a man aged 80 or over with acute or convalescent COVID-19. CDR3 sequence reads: CASSRSLGLAPWVDSYNEQFF. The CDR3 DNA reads TGTGCCAGCAGCCGTAGCCTCGGACTAGCGCCATGGGTTGATTCCTACAATGAGCAGTTCTTC.